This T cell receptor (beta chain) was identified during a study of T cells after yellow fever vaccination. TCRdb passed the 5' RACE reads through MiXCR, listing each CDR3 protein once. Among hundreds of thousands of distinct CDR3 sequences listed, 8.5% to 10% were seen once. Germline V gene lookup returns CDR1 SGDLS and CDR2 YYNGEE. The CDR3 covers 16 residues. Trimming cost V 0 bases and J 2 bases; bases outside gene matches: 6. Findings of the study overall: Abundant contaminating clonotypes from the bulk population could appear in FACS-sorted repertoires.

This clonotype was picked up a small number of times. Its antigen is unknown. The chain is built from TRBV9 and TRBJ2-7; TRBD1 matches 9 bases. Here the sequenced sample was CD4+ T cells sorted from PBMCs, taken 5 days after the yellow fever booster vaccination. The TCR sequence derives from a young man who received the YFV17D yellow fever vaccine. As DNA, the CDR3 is TGTGCCAGCAGCGTAGATGGGACAGGGCTAACCTACGAGCAGTACTTC. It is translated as CASSVDGTGLTYEQYF.